What follows are 23 T cell receptor beta chains derived from one specimen sequenced in a study of blood T cell repertoires in COVID-19. This table comes from immunoSEQ multiplex PCR, and its TCRdb copy is limited to in-frame clones, with some not included. The sample lists roughly 190,000 clones; about 78% were seen once. Source material: peripheral blood. The receptors stem from a woman in her forties or fifties with active or convalescent COVID-19.

The rearrangement links TRBV7-2 to TRBJ2-3; the match to TRBD2 covers 9 bases. CDR3 length: 17 residues. V shed 4 bases and J 1 base; nucleotides not matched to a gene: 9. Germline lookup yields CDR1 SGHTA and CDR2 FQGNSA. CDR3 in amino acids: CASSWASGATRTDTQYF. In nucleotides, the CDR3 is TGTGCCAGCAGCTGGGCTAGCGGGGCTACTCGCACAGATACGCAGTATTTT.

Details on this clone: Being one base from a much bigger clone, this may be a read error. The chain recombines TRBV28 with TRBJ2-2, with a possible D match to TRBD2 (6 bases). Germline V gene lookup returns CDR1 MDHEN and CDR2 SYDVKM. V shed 3 bases and J shed 7 bases, with 15 bases lying between them. This CDR3 region has 15 residues. CDR3 DNA sequence: TGTGCCAGCAGTTTGGCCGGGAGCCCGGACGGGGAGCTGTTTTTT. It yields the protein CASSLAGSPDGELFF. Full variable domain (missing parts from reference TRBV28 and TRBJ2-2): DVKVTQSSRYLVKRTGEKVFLECVQDMDHENMFWYRQDPGLGLRLIYFSYDVKMKEKGDIPEGYSVSREKKERFSLILESASTNQTSMYLCASSLAGSPDGELFFGEGSRLTVL.

The J gene is TRBJ1-2, the V gene TRBV29-1; 11 nucleotides line up with TRBD1. Per germline, CDR1 SQVTM and CDR2 ANQGSEA. With V trimmed by 3 bases and J by 7 bases, 4 bases remained unmatched. This CDR3 is built from 13 residues. The CDR3 reads CSVDGQGAGGYTF. The CDR3 coding sequence is TGCAGCGTTGATGGACAGGGGGCGGGTGGCTACACCTTC.

The chain links TRBV7-9 to TRBJ1-1, with a tentative D call TRBD1 (5 bases). The ends were cut back, 4 bases at V and 3 bases at J, with 9 bases in the middle. The CDR3 runs 13 residues. CDR1 is SEHNR and CDR2 is FQNEAQ in the germline V gene (reference sequence). The CDR3 here is CASSWGRDTEAFF. The CDR3 nucleotides are TGTGCCAGCAGCTGGGGGAGGGACACTGAAGCTTTCTTT.

This clone was recorded a few times. This sequence joins TRBV7-9 and TRBJ2-2, with 9 bases lining up with TRBD2. CDR1 and CDR2 from the germline V gene are SEHNR and FQNEAQ (reference sequence). The CDR3 consists of 19 residues. Losses at the gene ends were 5 bases for V and 4 bases for J; bases not matched to a gene: 17. The CDR3 nucleotides are TGTGCCAGCAGCCTAACCCCAGGTAGCGGGAGACAAGGCACCGGGGAGCTGTTTTTT. Amino acids: CASSLTPGSGRQGTGELFF.

This clone was observed once. The gene calls are TRBV11-2 and TRBJ2-1; D remains ambiguous. The CDR3 length is 14 residues. Germline V CDR1 and CDR2: SGHAT, FQNNGV. Between the trimmed V and J ends, which lost 3 bases and 9 bases, there was a span of 15 bases. The DNA for the CDR3 is TGTGCCAGCAGCTTGGAAGTAACATCGGGTGAGCAGTTCTTC. It specifies CASSLEVTSGEQFF.

The gene calls are TRBV7-2 and TRBJ2-1, with TRBD1 matching over 8 bases. The ends lost 3 bases at V and 3 bases at J; junction bases unmatched: 4. CDR3 size: 15 residues. Germline V CDR1 and CDR2: SGHTA, FQGNSA. As DNA, the CDR3 is TGTGCCAGCAGCTTGGACAGGGACCTCTACAATGAGCAGTTCTTC. This translates into CASSLDRDLYNEQFF. Variable domain in full (rest from reference TRBV7-2 and TRBJ2-1): GAGVSQSPSNKVTEKGKDVELRCDPISGHTALYWYRQSLGQGLEFLIYFQGNSAPDKSGLPSDRFSAERTGGSVSTLTIQRTQQEDSAVYLCASSLDRDLYNEQFFGPGTRLTVL.

This chain links TRBV7-2 with TRBJ2-1; TRBD1 might be the D (6 bases). The CDR3 length is 13 residues. The germline V gene has CDR1 SGHTA and CDR2 FQGNSA. Between the trimmed V and J ends, which lost 3 bases and 7 bases, there was a span of 10 bases. The CDR3 sequence: CASSLTGRNEQFF. The CDR3 coding sequence is TGTGCCAGCAGCTTGACAGGAAGAAATGAGCAGTTCTTC.

This chain links TRBV7-9 with TRBJ1-5, with 7 bases matching TRBD1. The CDR3 has 15 amino acids. CDR1 SEHNR and CDR2 FQNEAQ come from the germline V gene (reference sequence). The trim removed 4 bases at V and 1 base at J, leaving 4 bases unmatched. Here the CDR3 DNA reads TGTGCCAGCAGCTCGGGACAGCCAAGCAATCAGCCCCAGCATTTT. Protein sequence: CASSSGQPSNQPQHF. Based on the CDR3 plus reference TRBV7-9 and TRBJ1-5, the full variable domain is DTGVSQNPRHKITKRGQNVTFRCDPISEHNRLYWYRQTLGQGPEFLTYFQNEAQLEKSRLLSDRFSAERPKGSFSTLEIQRTEQGDSAMYLCASSSGQPSNQPQHFGDGTRLSIL.

This clone was seen once. This chain joins TRBV9 and TRBJ2-1; TRBD2 matches at 9 bases. The CDR3 extends over 14 amino acids. Per the germline V gene, CDR1 is SGDLS and CDR2 is YYNGEE. Unmatched junction bases numbered 2, after V lost 0 bases and J lost 7 bases. In DNA form, the CDR3 reads TGTGCCAGCAGCGTAGTAGCGGGAGCGAATGAGCAGTTCTTC. This sequence encodes CASSVVAGANEQFF.

The table lists this clone with a few counts. The rearrangement joins TRBV4-2 to TRBJ2-7, with 9 bases aligning to TRBD2. The CDR3 is 16 residues long. Trimming took 0 bases from V and 1 from J; bases not matched to a gene: 4. Germline CDR1 LGHNA, CDR2 YNFKEQ. Written as DNA, the CDR3 is TGTGCCAGCAGCCAAGAAATAGCGGGGGTGTCCTACGAGCAGTACTTC. Translation gives CASSQEIAGVSYEQYF.

The chain carries TRBV7-2 and TRBJ2-7, with D possibly matching TRBD2 (6 bases). V was pared by 5 bases and J by 3 bases, with 17 bases between. From germline, CDR1 is SGHTA and CDR2 FQGNSA. The CDR3 contains 15 residues. CDR3 coding DNA: TGTGCCAGCAGCATATCCGGGACTCCCTACTACGAGCAGTACTTC. Protein product: CASSISGTPYYEQYF.

The chain has TRBV19 and TRBJ1-2; 8 bases are shared with TRBD1. Germline lookup yields CDR1 LNHDA and CDR2 SQIVND (reference sequence). The CDR3 has 16 residues. V trimming: 5 bases; J trimming: 7 bases; junction bases outside the gene matches: 15. This CDR3 reads CASSLPPDRAVGGYTF. DNA of the CDR3: TGTGCCAGTAGTCTACCTCCGGACAGGGCCGTCGGTGGCTACACCTTC.

This clone has just one count. The V call is TRBV21-1, the J call TRBJ2-7; TRBD2, the table's D call, lacks a check against the DNA. TRBV21-1 is reported as a pseudogene. The CDR3 has 13 residues. CDR3 DNA: TGTGCCAGCATGGCGGGTCTCTCCTACGAGCAGTACTTC. Translation: CASMAGLSYEQYF.

The chain links TRBV19 to TRBJ1-1, with D possibly matching TRBD1 (6 bases). Germline V gene sequence: CDR1 LNHDA, CDR2 SQIVND (reference sequence). This CDR3 contains 13 residues. The V end lost 6 bases, the J end lost 3 bases, and 11 bases lay between the germline ends. CDR3 sequence (DNA): TGTGCCAGTAGGAGACAGGCGGACACTGAAGCTTTCTTT. Translation: CASRRQADTEAFF.

The CDR3 bases are TGTGCCAGCAGCGCAAAGGACAGGGGGCGGTGGGGTGAGCAGTTCTTC. Protein: CASSAKDRGRWGEQFF. The chain has TRBV11-2 and TRBJ2-1, with 11 nucleotides matching TRBD1. Germline V CDR1 and CDR2: SGHAT, FQNNGV. Unmatched junction bases numbered 12, after V lost 5 bases and J lost 9 bases. This CDR3 is 16 amino acids long.

V is TRBV7-8 and J is TRBJ2-3, with 7 positions matching TRBD2. This CDR3 is built from 16 residues. The trim removed 1 base at V and 2 bases at J, leaving 6 bases unmatched. Germline V CDR1 and CDR2: SGHVS, FQNEAQ. Here the CDR3 reads CASSLVPSGYTDTQYF. In nucleotides, the CDR3 is TGTGCCAGCAGCTTAGTTCCTAGCGGATACACAGATACGCAGTATTTT.

This clone showed up just a few times. The V call is TRBV11-3, the J call TRBJ1-1, with D perhaps matching TRBD1 (5 bases). The CDR3 totals 12 residues. Per germline, CDR1 SGHNT and CDR2 YENEEA. Trimming took off 3 bases at V and 11 bases at J, with 13 bases between the two ends. The CDR3 DNA reads TGTGCCAGCAGCTTGGGCCCACAGGAGGCTTTCTTT. Encoded protein: CASSLGPQEAFF.

The gene calls are TRBV5-3 and TRBJ2-3; 14 nucleotides line up with TRBD2. TRBV5-3 is classed as an ORF, of uncertain function. With V trimmed by 4 bases and J by 2 bases, 9 bases remained unmatched. The CDR3 extends over 18 amino acids. This CDR3 is CARSTGLAGGRITDTQYF. The CDR3 nucleotides read TGTGCCAGAAGCACCGGACTAGCGGGGGGACGGATCACAGATACGCAGTATTTT.

The chain links TRBV5-1 to TRBJ2-1; 7 bases are a match to TRBD1. Trimming took 3 bases from V and 7 from J; bases not matched to a gene: 16. The CDR3 has 17 amino acids. Germline V CDR1 and CDR2: SGHRS, YFSETQ. The CDR3 DNA sequence: TGCGCCAGCAGCTCCGACAGGGCATCCGTCCGGGTTAATGAGCAGTTCTTC. It translates to CASSSDRASVRVNEQFF.

The chain combines TRBV11-3 with TRBJ2-1, with D unresolved. V lost 2 bases to trimming and J lost 6 bases, with 8 bases between them. The germline CDR1 and CDR2 sequences are SGHNT and YENEEA. The CDR3 runs to 13 residues. The CDR3 region has the DNA TGTGCCAGCAGCTTAAGCGCCAGCAATGAGCAGTTCTTC. It codes for CASSLSASNEQFF.

The genes are TRBV7-9 and TRBJ2-1; no firm D call. Germline V lookup: CDR1 SEHNR, CDR2 FQNEAQ (reference sequence). V lost 7 bases, J lost 6 bases, and 19 bases lay in between. This CDR3 has 15 amino acids. The CDR3 loop is CASILGSSTINEQFF. For the CDR3, the DNA is TGTGCCAGCATCTTGGGCAGCTCAACCATCAATGAGCAGTTCTTC. The full variable domain, with the rest looked up from reference TRBV7-9 and TRBJ2-1, is DTGVSQNPRHKITKRGQNVTFRCDPISEHNRLYWYRQTLGQGPEFLTYFQNEAQLEKSRLLSDRFSAERPKGSFSTLEIQRTEQGDSAMYLCASILGSSTINEQFFGPGTRLTVL.

The chain employs TRBV18 and TRBJ1-5, with 7 nucleotides matching TRBD1. The V gene end was trimmed by 3 bases and the J gene end by 4 bases; junction bases not matched to a gene: 6. This CDR3 region has 15 residues. Germline V gene sequence: CDR1 KGHSH, CDR2 LQKENI. CDR3 amino acids: CASSPDRVPNQPQHF. The CDR3 coding sequence is TGTGCCAGCTCACCCGACAGGGTTCCTAATCAGCCCCAGCATTTT. The full variable domain, completed using reference TRBV18 and TRBJ1-5, is NAGVMQNPRHLVRRRGQEARLRCSPMKGHSHVYWYRQLPEEGLKFMVYLQKENIIDESGMPKERFSAEFPKEGPSILRIQQVVRGDSAAYFCASSPDRVPNQPQHFGDGTRLSIL.